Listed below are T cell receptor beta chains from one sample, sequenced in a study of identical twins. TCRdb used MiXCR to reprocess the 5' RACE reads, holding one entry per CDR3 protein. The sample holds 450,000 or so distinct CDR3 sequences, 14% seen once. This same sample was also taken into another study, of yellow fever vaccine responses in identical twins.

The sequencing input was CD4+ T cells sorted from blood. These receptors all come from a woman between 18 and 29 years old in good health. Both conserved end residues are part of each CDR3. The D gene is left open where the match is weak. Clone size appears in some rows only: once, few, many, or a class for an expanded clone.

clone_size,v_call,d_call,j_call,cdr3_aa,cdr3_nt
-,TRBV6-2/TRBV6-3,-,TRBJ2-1,CASSYAAFAGNEQFF,TGTGCCAGCAGTTACGCCGCCTTCGCTGGCAATGAGCAGTTCTTC
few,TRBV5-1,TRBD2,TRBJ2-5,CASGSGLAGETQYF,TGCGCCAGCGGGAGCGGACTAGCTGGGGAGACCCAGTACTTC
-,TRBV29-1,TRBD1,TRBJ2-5,CSVTGGGETQYF,TGCAGCGTGACAGGGGGCGGGGAGACCCAGTACTTC
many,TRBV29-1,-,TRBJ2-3,CSGLTRFTDTQYF,TGCAGCGGACTGACGAGATTCACAGATACGCAGTATTTT
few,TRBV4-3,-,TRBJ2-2,CASSQISSGELFF,TGCGCCAGCAGCCAAATCAGTTCCGGGGAGCTGTTTTTT
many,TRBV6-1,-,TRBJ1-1,CASSEGNGGSEAFF,TGTGCCAGCAGTGAAGGGAATGGCGGGTCTGAAGCTTTCTTT
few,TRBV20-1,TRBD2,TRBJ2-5,CSARTSGGAGGETQYF,TGCAGTGCGAGGACTAGCGGGGGGGCAGGAGGAGAGACCCAGTACTTC
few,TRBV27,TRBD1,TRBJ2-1,CASNENRGSYNEQFF,TGTGCCAGCAACGAAAACAGGGGATCCTACAATGAGCAGTTCTTC
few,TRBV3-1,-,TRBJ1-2,CASSQDLRSGYTF,TGTGCCAGCAGCCAAGATTTGAGAAGTGGCTACACCTTC
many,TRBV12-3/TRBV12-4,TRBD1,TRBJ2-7,CASTPDRGYEQYF,TGTGCCAGCACCCCTGACAGGGGCTACGAGCAGTACTTC
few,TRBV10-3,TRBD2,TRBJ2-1,CATTVGLAGGNNEQFF,TGTGCCACGACTGTGGGACTAGCGGGAGGGAACAATGAGCAGTTCTTC
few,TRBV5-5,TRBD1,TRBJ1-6,CASSSTDREGSPLHF,TGTGCCAGCAGCTCAACGGACAGGGAAGGGTCACCCCTCCACTTT
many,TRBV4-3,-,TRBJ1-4,CASSRMRQAEKLFF,TGCGCCAGCAGCCGGATGAGACAGGCCGAAAAACTGTTTTTT
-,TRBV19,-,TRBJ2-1,CASSIDSGGTLYNEQFF,TGTGCCAGTAGTATAGATAGTGGCGGGACTCTCTACAATGAGCAGTTCTTC
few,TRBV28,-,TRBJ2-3,CASSPYQVSTDTQYF,TGTGCCAGCAGCCCGTACCAGGTTAGCACAGATACGCAGTATTTT
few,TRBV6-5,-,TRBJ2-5,CASLRGETQYF,TGTGCCAGCTTGAGGGGTGAGACCCAGTACTTC
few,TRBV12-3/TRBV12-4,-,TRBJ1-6,CASSLGGGTPLHF,TGTGCCAGCAGTTTAGGGGGAGGGACACCCCTCCACTTT
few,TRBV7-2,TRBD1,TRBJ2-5,CASSQQGMETQYF,TGTGCCAGCAGCCAACAGGGGATGGAGACCCAGTACTTC
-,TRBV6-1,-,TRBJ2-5,CASSEASATQYF,TGTGCCAGCAGTGAAGCGAGTGCGACCCAGTACTTC
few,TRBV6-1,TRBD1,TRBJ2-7,CASSEDRGGSREQYF,TGTGCCAGCAGTGAGGACAGGGGTGGGTCTAGGGAGCAGTACTTC
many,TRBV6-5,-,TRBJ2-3,CASKGGTDTQYF,TGTGCCAGCAAAGGCGGCACAGATACGCAGTATTTT
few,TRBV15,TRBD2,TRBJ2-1,CATSRDLGGGSYNEQFF,TGTGCCACCAGCAGAGATCTCGGGGGGGGTTCCTACAATGAGCAGTTCTTC
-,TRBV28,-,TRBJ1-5,CASRWGNGNQPQHF,TGTGCCAGCAGATGGGGGAATGGCAATCAGCCCCAGCATTTT
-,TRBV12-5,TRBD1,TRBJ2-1,CASGSLGQGSSYNEQFF,TGTGCTAGTGGTTCCCTAGGACAGGGGAGCTCCTACAATGAGCAGTTCTTC
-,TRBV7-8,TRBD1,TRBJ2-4,CASSSPGTGKNIQYF,TGTGCCAGCAGCTCGCCCGGGACAGGGAAAAACATTCAGTACTTC
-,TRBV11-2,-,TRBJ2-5,CASSLTGTGRRGETQYF,TGTGCCAGCAGCCTCACCGGGACGGGACGGAGGGGAGAGACCCAGTACTTC
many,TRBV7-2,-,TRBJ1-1,CASSFAPDTEAFF,TGTGCCAGCAGCTTCGCCCCGGACACTGAAGCTTTCTTT
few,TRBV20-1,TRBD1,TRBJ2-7,CSAVPGQGSYEQYF,TGCAGTGCTGTTCCGGGACAGGGATCCTACGAGCAGTACTTC